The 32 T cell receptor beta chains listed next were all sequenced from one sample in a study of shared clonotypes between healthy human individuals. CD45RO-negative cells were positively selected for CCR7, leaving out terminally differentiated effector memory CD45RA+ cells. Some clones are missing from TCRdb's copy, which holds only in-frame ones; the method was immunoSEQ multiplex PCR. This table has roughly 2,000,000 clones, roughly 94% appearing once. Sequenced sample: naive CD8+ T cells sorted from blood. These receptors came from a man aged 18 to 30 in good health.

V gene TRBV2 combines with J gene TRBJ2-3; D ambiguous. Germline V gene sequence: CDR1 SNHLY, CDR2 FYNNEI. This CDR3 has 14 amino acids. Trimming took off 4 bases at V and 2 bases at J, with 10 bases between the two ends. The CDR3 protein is CASSVGSDTDTQYF. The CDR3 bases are TGTGCCAGCAGTGTCGGGTCCGACACAGATACGCAGTATTTT.

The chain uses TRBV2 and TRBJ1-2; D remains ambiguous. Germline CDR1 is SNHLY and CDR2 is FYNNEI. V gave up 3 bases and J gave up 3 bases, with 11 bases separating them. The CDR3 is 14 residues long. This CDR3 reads CASSEGWGDYGYTF. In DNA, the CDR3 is TGTGCCAGCAGTGAGGGTTGGGGAGACTATGGCTACACCTTC.

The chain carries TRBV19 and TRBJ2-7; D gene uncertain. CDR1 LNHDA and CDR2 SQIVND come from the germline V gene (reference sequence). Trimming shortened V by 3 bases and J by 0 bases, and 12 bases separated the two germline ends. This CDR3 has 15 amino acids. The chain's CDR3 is CASSISVDTSYEQYF. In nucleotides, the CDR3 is TGTGCCAGTAGTATTTCGGTTGACACCTCCTACGAGCAGTACTTC.

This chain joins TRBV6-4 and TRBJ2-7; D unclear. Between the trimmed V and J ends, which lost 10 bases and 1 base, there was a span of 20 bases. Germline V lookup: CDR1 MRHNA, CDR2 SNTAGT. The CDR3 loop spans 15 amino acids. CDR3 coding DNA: TGTGCCACTTCAAGAGACGGGCCGGCGTCCTACGAGCAGTACTTC. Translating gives CATSRDGPASYEQYF.

CDR3 bases: TGTGCCAGCAGCTTAGAACAGCTCTACGAGCAGTACTTC. It encodes CASSLEQLYEQYF. The chain combines TRBV7-9 with TRBJ2-7; D is unclear. Looked up from germline, CDR1 is SEHNR and CDR2 is FQNEAQ (reference sequence). Trimming cost V 1 base and J 3 bases, with 7 bases left between them. The CDR3 spans 13 residues. The full variable domain, completed using reference TRBV7-9 and TRBJ2-7, is DTGVSQNPRHKITKRGQNVTFRCDPISEHNRLYWYRQTLGQGPEFLTYFQNEAQLEKSRLLSDRFSAERPKGSFSTLEIQRTEQGDSAMYLCASSLEQLYEQYFGPGTRLTVT.

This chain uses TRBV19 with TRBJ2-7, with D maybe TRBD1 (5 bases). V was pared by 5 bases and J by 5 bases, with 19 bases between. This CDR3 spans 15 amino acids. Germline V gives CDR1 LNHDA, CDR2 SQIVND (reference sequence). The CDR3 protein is CASSVTDGHLDEQYF. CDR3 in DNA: TGTGCCAGTAGTGTCACTGACGGACACCTTGACGAGCAGTACTTC.

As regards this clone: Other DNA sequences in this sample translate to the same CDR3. The CDR3 is CASSPGLAGGSSYNEQFF. DNA for the CDR3: TGTGCCAGCAGCCCGGGACTAGCGGGAGGTTCATCCTACAATGAGCAGTTCTTC. The V gene is TRBV7-9, the J gene TRBJ2-1; 15 nucleotides agree with TRBD2. V shed 5 bases and J 1 base; nucleotides not matched to a gene: 6. Germline-derived CDR1 and CDR2 are SEHNR and FQNEAQ (reference sequence). The CDR3 runs 18 residues.

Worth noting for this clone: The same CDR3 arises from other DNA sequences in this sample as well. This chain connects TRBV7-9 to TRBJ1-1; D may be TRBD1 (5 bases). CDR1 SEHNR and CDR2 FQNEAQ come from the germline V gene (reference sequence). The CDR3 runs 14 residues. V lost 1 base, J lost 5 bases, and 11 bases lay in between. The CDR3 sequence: CASSLVSGRTEAFF. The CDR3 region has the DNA TGTGCCAGCAGCTTAGTCTCAGGGAGGACTGAAGCTTTCTTT.

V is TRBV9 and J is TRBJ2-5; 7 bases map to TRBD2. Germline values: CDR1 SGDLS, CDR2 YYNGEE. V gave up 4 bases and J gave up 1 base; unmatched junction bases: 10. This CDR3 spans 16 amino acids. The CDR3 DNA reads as TGTGCCAGCAGCCCCTACAGCGGGATGACCCAAGAGACCCAGTACTTC. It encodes CASSPYSGMTQETQYF.

DNA of the CDR3: TGTGCCAGCAGTTTATTTCGGGCAGGGGCCTATGAAAAACTGTTTTTT. Translation: CASSLFRAGAYEKLFF. The chain joins TRBV28 to TRBJ1-4; maybe TRBD1 (6 bases). From germline, CDR1 is MDHEN and CDR2 SYDVKM. The CDR3 is 16 amino acids. Trimming took off 1 base at V and 6 bases at J, with 15 bases between the two ends.

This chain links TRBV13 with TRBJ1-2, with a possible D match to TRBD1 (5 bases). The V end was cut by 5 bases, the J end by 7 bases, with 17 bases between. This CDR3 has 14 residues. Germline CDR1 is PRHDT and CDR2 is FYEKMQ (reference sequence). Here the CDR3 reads CASSLGGDLTGYTF. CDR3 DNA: TGTGCCAGCAGCCTCGGCGGGGACTTGACTGGCTACACCTTC.

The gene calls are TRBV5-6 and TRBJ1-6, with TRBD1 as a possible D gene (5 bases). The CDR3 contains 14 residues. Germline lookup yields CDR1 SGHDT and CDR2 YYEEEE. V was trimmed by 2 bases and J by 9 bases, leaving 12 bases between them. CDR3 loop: CASSLGRDFSPLHF. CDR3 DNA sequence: TGTGCCAGCAGCTTAGGCAGGGATTTTTCACCCCTCCACTTT.

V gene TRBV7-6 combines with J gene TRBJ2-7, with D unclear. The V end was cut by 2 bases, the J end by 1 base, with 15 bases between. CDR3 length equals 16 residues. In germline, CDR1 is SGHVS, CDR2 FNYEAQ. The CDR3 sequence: CASSLILRPASYEQYF. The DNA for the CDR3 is TGTGCCAGCAGCTTAATATTGAGGCCCGCTTCCTACGAGCAGTACTTC.

CDR3 amino acids: CAWSGPSIEQYF. CDR3 DNA: TGTGCCTGGAGTGGTCCCAGCATAGAGCAGTACTTC. The chain employs TRBV30 and TRBJ2-7; D unresolved. The germline V gene has CDR1 GTSNPN and CDR2 SVGIG (reference sequence). The CDR3 covers 12 residues. V lost 1 base and J lost 7, with 11 bases in between.

CDR3 in amino acids: CASSPRQGPYNEQFF. DNA of the CDR3: TGTGCCAGCAGTCCCCGACAGGGCCCTTACAATGAGCAGTTCTTC. The V gene is TRBV28, the J gene TRBJ2-1; TRBD1 matches at 7 bases. This CDR3 is 15 amino acids long. J gave up 4 bases and V 5 bases, and 8 bases lay outside the gene matches. CDR1 MDHEN and CDR2 SYDVKM come from the germline V gene.

CDR3 nucleotides: TGTGCCAGCAGCTTTTCCAGTGGCTATGGCTACACCTTC. This codes for CASSFSSGYGYTF. The V and J genes are TRBV7-6 and TRBJ1-2; no clear D. This CDR3 has 13 amino acids. V lost 3 bases to trimming and J lost 4 bases, with 9 bases between them. Germline V gene data show CDR1 as SGHVS and CDR2 as FNYEAQ.

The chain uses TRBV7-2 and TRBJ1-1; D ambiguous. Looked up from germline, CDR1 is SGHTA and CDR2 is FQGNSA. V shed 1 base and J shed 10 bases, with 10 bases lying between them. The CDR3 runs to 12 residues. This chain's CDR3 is CASSLGYGRAFF. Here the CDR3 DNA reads TGTGCCAGCAGCTTAGGTTACGGACGAGCTTTCTTT.

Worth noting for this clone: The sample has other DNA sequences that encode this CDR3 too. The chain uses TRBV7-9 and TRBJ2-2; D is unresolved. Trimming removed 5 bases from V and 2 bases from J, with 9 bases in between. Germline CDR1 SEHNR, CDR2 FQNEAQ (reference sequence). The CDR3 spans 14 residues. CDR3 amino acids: CASSPGLNTGELFF. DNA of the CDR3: TGTGCCAGCAGCCCCGGGCTCAACACCGGGGAGCTGTTTTTT.

For the CDR3, the DNA is TGCGCCAGCAGTGAGTATCGAGCGGGATATGAGCAGTTCTTC. This translates into CASSEYRAGYEQFF. The J gene is TRBJ2-1, the V gene TRBV10-1; 7 bases agree with TRBD2. The CDR3 consists of 14 residues. V shed 1 base, J shed 8 bases, and the junction held 5 bases outside the gene matches. Germline loops: CDR1 WNHNN, CDR2 SYGVQD (reference sequence).

Here the CDR3 reads CASSVEGTMDEQFF. As DNA, the CDR3 is TGTGCCAGCAGCGTAGAGGGGACCATGGATGAGCAGTTCTTC. The V and J genes are TRBV9 and TRBJ2-1, with D perhaps given as TRBD1 or TRBD2 (5 bases each). Germline values: CDR1 SGDLS, CDR2 YYNGEE. V lost 0 bases and J lost 8, with 12 bases in between. The CDR3 covers 14 residues.

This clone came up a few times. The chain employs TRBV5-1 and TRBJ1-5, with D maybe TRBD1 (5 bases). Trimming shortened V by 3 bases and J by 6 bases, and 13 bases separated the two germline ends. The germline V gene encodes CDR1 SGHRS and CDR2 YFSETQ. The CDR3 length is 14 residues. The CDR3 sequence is CASSYRGEGQPQHF. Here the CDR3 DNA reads TGCGCCAGCAGCTATAGGGGAGAAGGTCAGCCCCAGCATTTT.

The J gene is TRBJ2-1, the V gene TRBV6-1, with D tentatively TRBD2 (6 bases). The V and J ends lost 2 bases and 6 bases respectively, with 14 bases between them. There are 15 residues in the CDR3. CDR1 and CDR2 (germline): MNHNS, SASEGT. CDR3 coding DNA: TGTGCCAGCAGTGAAAGCCCCCTGGGGGGCAATGAGCAGTTCTTC. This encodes CASSESPLGGNEQFF.

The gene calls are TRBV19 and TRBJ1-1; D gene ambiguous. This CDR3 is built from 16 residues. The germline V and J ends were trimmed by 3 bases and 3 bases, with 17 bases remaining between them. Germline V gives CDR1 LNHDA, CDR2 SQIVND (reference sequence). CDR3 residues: CASSIMGWEEDTEAFF. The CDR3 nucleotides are TGTGCCAGTAGTATCATGGGCTGGGAGGAGGACACTGAAGCTTTCTTT.

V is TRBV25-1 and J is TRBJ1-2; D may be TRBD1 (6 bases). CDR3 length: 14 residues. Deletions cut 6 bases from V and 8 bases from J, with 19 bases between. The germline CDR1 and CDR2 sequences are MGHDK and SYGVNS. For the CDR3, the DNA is TGTGCCAGCAGCCCGACAGGAAGGGGTAGAGGCTACACCTTC. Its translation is CASSPTGRGRGYTF.

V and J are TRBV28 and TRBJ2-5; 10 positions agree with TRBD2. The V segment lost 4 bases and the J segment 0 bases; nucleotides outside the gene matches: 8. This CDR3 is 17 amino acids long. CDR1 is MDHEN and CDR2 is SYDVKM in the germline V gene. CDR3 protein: CASSSSGSQVYQETQYF. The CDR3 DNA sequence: TGTGCCAGCAGTTCTAGCGGGAGTCAAGTTTACCAAGAGACCCAGTACTTC.

CDR3 sequence: CASSDGTARFTEAFF. CDR3 bases: TGTGCCAGCAGCGACGGGACCGCCCGATTCACTGAAGCTTTCTTT. V and J are TRBV9 and TRBJ1-1; maybe TRBD1 (5 bases). The CDR3 length is 15 residues. V was clipped by 3 bases and J by 4 bases, with 16 bases between them. CDR1 SGDLS and CDR2 YYNGEE come from the germline V gene.

CDR3 region: CASSQYRGADEQYF. In nucleotides, the CDR3 is TGCGCCAGCAGCCAATACAGGGGTGCTGACGAGCAGTACTTC. The chain has TRBV4-3 and TRBJ2-7; 7 nucleotides align to TRBD1. The CDR3 runs to 14 residues. The ends lost 2 bases at V and 5 bases at J; junction bases unmatched: 6. Germline assignment: CDR1 LGHNA and CDR2 YSLEER.

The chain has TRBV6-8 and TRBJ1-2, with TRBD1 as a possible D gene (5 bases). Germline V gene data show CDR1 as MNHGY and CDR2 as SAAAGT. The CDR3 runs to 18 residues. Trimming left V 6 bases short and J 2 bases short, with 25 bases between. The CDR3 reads CASRGSPFRAGVNYGYTF. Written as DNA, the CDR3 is TGTGCCAGCAGGGGGTCACCGTTCAGGGCGGGGGTAAACTATGGCTACACCTTC.

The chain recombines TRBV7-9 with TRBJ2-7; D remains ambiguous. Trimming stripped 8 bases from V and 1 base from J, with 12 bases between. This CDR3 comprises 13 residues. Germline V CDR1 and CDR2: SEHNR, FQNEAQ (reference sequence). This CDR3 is CASAMDPSYEQYF. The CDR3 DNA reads TGTGCCAGCGCCATGGACCCTTCCTACGAGCAGTACTTC.

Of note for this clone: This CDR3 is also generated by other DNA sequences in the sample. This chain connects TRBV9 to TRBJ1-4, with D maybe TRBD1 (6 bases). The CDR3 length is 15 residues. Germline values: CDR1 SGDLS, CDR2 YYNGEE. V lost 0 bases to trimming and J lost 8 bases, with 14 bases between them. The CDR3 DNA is TGTGCCAGCAGCGTAGAAGGGGGAGTGGGAGAAAAACTGTTTTTT. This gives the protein CASSVEGGVGEKLFF.

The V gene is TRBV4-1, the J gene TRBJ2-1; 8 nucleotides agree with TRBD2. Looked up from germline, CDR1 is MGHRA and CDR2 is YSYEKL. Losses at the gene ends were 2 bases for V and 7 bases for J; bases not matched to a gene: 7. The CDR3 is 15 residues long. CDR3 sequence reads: CASSQPGLDWNEQFF. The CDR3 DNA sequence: TGCGCCAGCAGCCAACCGGGACTAGACTGGAATGAGCAGTTCTTC.

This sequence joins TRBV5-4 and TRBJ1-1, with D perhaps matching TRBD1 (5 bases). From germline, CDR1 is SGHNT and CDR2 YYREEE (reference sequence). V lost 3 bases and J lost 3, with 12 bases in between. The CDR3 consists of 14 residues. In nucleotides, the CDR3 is TGTGCCAGCAGCTCCCACCTGGGGGACACTGAAGCTTTCTTT. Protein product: CASSSHLGDTEAFF. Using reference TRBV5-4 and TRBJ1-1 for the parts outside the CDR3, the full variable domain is ETGVTQSPTHLIKTRGQQVTLRCSSQSGHNTVSWYQQALGQGPQFIFQYYREEENGRGNFPPRFSGLQFPNYSSELNVNALELDDSALYLCASSSHLGDTEAFFGQGTRLTVV.